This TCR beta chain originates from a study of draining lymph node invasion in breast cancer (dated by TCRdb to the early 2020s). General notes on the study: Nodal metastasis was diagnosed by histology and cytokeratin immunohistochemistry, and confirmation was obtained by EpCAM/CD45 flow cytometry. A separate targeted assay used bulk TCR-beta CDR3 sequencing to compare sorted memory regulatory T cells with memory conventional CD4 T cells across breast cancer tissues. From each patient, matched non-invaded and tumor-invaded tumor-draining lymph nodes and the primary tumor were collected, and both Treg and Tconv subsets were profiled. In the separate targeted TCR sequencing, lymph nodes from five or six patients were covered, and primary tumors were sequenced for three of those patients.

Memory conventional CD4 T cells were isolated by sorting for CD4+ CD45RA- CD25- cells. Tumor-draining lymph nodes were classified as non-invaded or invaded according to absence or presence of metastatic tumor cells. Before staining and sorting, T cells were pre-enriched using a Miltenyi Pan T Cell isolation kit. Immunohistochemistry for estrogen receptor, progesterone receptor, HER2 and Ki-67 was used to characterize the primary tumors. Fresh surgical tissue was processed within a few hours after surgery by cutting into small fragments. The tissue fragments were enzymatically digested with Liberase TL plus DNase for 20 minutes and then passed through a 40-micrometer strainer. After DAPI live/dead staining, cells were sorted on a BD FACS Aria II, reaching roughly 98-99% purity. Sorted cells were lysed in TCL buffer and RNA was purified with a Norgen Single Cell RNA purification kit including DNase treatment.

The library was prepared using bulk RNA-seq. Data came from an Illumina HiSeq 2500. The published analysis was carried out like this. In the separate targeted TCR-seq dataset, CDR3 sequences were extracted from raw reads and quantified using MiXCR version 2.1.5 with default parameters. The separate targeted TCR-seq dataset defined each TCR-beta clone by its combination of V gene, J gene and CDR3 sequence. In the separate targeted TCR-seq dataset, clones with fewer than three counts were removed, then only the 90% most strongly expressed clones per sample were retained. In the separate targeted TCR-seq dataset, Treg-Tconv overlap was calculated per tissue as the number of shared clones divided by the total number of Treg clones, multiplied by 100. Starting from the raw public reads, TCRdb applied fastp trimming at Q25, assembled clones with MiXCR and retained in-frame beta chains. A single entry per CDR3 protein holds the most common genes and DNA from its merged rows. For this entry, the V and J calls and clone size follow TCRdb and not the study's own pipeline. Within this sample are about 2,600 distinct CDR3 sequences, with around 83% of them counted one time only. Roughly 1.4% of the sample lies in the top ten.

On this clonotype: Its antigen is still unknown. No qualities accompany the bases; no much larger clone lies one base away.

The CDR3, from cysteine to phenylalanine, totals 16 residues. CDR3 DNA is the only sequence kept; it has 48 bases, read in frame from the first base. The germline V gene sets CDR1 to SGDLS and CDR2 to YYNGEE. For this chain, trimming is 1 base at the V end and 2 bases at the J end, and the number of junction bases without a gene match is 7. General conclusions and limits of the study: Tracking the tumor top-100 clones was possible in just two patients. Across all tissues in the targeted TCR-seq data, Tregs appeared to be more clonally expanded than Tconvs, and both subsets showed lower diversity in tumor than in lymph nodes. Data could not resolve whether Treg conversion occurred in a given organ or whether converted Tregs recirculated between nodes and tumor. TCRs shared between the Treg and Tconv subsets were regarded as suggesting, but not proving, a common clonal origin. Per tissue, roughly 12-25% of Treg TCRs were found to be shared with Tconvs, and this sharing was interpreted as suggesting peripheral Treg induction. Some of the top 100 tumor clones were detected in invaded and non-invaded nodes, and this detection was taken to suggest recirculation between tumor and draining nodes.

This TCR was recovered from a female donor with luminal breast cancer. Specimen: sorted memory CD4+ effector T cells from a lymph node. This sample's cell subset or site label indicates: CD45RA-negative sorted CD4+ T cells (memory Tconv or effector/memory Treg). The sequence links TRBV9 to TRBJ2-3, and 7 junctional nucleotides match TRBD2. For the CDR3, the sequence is CASSVTSDMVTDTQYF. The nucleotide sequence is TGTGCCAGCAGCGTAACTAGCGATATGGTCACAGATACGCAGTATTTT.